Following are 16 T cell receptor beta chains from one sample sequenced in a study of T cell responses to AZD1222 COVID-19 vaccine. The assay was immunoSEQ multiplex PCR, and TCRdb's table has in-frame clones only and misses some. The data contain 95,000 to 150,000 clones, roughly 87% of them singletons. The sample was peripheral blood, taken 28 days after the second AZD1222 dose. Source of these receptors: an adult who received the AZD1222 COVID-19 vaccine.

CDR3 nucleotides: TGTGCCAGCAGCTTGGTACAGGCCCATAACTATGGCTACACCTTC. Translating it yields CASSLVQAHNYGYTF. V is TRBV5-6 and J is TRBJ1-2; possibly TRBD1 for D (5 bases). Trimming stripped 0 bases from V and 1 base from J, with 10 bases between. The germline V gene encodes CDR1 SGHDT and CDR2 YYEEEE. CDR3 length: 15 residues.

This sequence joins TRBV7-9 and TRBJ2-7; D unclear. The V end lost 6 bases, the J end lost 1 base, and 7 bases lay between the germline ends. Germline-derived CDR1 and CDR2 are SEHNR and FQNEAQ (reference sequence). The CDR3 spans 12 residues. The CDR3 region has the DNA TGTGCCAGCAGTCCTACATCCTACGAGCAGTACTTC. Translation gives CASSPTSYEQYF. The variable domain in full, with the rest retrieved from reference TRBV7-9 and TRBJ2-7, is DTGVSQNPRHKITKRGQNVTFRCDPISEHNRLYWYRQTLGQGPEFLTYFQNEAQLEKSRLLSDRFSAERPKGSFSTLEIQRTEQGDSAMYLCASSPTSYEQYFGPGTRLTVT.

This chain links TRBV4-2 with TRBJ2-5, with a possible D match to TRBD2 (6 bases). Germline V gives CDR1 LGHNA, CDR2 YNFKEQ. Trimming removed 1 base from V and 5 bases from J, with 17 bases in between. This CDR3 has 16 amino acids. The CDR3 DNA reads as TGTGCCAGCAGCCAAGTTATGGTGGGGAGCGGGGAGACCCAGTACTTC. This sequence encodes CASSQVMVGSGETQYF.

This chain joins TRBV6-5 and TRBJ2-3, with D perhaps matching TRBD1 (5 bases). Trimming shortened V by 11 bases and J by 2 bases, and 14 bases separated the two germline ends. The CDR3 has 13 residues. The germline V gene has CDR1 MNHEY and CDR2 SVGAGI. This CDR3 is CAARIGATDTQYF. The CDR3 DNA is TGTGCCGCCCGTATAGGGGCCACAGATACGCAGTATTTT.

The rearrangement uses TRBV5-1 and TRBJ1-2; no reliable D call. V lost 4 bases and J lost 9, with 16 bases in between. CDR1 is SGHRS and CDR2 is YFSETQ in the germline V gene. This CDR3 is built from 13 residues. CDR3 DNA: TGCGCCAGCAGCCCCGGTCAGCGACCAAGCTACACCTTC. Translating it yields CASSPGQRPSYTF.

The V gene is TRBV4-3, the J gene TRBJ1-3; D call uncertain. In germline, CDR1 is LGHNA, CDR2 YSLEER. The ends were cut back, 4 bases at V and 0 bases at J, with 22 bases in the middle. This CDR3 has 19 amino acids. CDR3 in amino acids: CASSPSLAARRSSGNTIYF. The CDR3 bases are TGCGCCAGCAGCCCCTCTCTAGCCGCGCGCAGGTCCTCTGGAAACACCATATATTTT.

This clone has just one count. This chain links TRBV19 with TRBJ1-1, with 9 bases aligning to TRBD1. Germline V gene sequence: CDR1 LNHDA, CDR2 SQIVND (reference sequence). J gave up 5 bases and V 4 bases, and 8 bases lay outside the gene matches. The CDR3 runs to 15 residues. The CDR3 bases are TGTGCCAGTAGTACCGGCGACAGGGGGTGGACTGAAGCTTTCTTT. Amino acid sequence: CASSTGDRGWTEAFF.

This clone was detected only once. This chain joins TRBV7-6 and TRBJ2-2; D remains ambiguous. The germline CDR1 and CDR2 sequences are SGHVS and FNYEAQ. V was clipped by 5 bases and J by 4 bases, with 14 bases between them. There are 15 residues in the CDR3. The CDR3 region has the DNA TGTGCCAGCAGCCTCGGGCCTCGTTTCACCGGGGAGCTGTTTTTT. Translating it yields CASSLGPRFTGELFF.

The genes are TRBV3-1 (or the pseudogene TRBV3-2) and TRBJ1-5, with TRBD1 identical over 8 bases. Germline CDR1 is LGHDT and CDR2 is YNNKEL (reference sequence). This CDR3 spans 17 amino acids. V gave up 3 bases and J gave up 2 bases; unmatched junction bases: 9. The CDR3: CASSQTRGRGGNQPQHF. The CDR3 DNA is TGTGCCAGCAGCCAGACCAGGGGGCGAGGGGGCAATCAGCCCCAGCATTTT.

CDR3 in DNA: TGCGCCAGCAGCTTGGCTCTAGGCCCTTTAGCTACGCAGTATTTT. Translation gives CASSLALGPLATQYF. The chain has TRBV5-1 and TRBJ2-3, with no clear D. The ends were cut back, 0 bases at V and 8 bases at J, with 16 bases in the middle. The CDR3 covers 15 residues. Germline-derived CDR1 and CDR2 are SGHRS and YFSETQ.

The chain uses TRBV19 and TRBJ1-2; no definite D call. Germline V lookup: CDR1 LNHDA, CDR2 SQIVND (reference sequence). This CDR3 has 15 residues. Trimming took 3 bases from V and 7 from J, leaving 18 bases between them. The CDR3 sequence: CASSISREGVSGYTF. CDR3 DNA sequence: TGTGCCAGTAGTATTTCACGAGAGGGAGTCTCTGGCTACACCTTC. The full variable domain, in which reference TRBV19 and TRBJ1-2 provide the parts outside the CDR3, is DGGITQSPKYLFRKEGQNVTLSCEQNLNHDAMYWYRQDPGQGLRLIYYSQIVNDFQKGDIAEGYSVSREKKESFPLTVTSAQKNPTAFYLCASSISREGVSGYTFGSGTRLTVV.

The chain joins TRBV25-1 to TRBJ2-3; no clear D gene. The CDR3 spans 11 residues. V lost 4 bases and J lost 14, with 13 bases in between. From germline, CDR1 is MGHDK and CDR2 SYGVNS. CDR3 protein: CASSGPLHGYF. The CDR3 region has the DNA TGTGCCAGCAGTGGACCCCTACATGGGTATTTT.

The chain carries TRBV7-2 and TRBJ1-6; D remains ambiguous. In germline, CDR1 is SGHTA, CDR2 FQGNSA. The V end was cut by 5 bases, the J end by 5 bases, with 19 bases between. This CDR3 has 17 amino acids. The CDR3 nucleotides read TGTGCCAGCAGCACCCTGGGAGGGCCCGGGGATAATTCACCCCTCCACTTT. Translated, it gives CASSTLGGPGDNSPLHF.

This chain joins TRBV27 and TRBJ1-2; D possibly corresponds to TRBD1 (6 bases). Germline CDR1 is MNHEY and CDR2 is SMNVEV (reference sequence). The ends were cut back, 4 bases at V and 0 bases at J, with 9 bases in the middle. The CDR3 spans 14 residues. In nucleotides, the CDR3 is TGTGCCAGCAGTTCCACAGGGACTAACTATGGCTACACCTTC. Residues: CASSSTGTNYGYTF.

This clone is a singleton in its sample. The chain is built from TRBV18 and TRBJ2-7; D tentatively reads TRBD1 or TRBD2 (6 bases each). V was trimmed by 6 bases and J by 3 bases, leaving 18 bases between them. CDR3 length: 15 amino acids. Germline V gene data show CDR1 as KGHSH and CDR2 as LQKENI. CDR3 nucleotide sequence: TGTGCCAGCTCTCCGTTGCGGGACACTGTCTACGAGCAGTACTTC. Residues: CASSPLRDTVYEQYF.

CDR3 DNA sequence: TGCGCCAGCAGCTTGGGACAGGGGGAGACCCAGTACTTC. This codes for CASSLGQGETQYF. The rearrangement uses TRBV5-1 and TRBJ2-5; 8 bases align to TRBD1. Unmatched junction bases numbered 0, after V lost 0 bases and J lost 5 bases. CDR3 length: 13 residues. Germline lookup yields CDR1 SGHRS and CDR2 YFSETQ.